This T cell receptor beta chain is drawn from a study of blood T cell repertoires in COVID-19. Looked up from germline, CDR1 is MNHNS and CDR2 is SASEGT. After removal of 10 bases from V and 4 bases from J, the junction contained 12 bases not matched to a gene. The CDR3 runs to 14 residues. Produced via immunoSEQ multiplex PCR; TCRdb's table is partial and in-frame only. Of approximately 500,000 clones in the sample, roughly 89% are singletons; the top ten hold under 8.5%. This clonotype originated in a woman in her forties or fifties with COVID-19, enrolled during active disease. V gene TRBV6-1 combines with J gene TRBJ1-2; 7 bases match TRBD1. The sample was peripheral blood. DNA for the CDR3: TGTGCCACCACTTTCCAGACAGGGCCCTATGGCTACACCTTC. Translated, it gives CATTFQTGPYGYTF.